This TCR beta chain was observed in a study of blood T cell repertoires in COVID-19. Study at large: T cells, B-cell-depleted T cells, or PBMCs provided the cDNA or gDNA that served as material.

V gave up 0 bases and J gave up 2 bases, with 3 bases separating them. This CDR3 has 13 residues. Germline lookup yields CDR1 SGHRS and CDR2 YFSETQ. As handled by the study authors: Estimates of nucleated cell counts were drawn from the amplification of reference gene primers. Here immunoSEQ multiplex PCR was the method, and the copy in TCRdb shows in-frame clones only, minus some. V and J calls and clone size are given by that table; D and trimming were obtained from the DNA. The table shows 40,000 or so clones, with around 85% occurring only once. This chain links TRBV5-1 with TRBJ1-5; D is uncertain. The sample consisted of peripheral blood. This clonotype was obtained from a human donor with acute or convalescent COVID-19. The donor label of this sample is uncertain. The CDR3 DNA is TGCGCCAGCAGCTTGGCTGGCAATCAGCCCCAGCATTTT. Protein sequence: CASSLAGNQPQHF.